This T cell receptor (beta chain) was documented in a study of blood T cell repertoires in COVID-19. The overall study: Italy, Spain and the United States were the sources of the convalescent and acute COVID-19 samples.

The study drew participants aged roughly 18 to 89 years from some 24 US areas. Within 2 weeks of study entry, exposed participants had contacted a PCR-confirmed or clinician-diagnosed COVID-19 case. In the study's own analysis: Amplification of reference gene primers was used by the study to estimate nucleated cell counts. TCRdb's table, derived via immunoSEQ multiplex PCR, lists solely in-frame clones and lacks some. V, J and clone size were drawn from that table, and D and trimming were deduced from the DNA. The table lists under 250,000 clones, roughly 85% of them singletons, with 3.6% in the top ten. Sequencing input: PBMCs or T cells enriched from blood (not recorded which). The source of this sequence is a woman between 40 and 55 years old who had been exposed to COVID-19.

The CDR3: CASSPLSRTGTEAFF. CDR3 sequence (DNA): TGTGCCAGCAGTCCATTAAGCCGGACAGGCACTGAAGCTTTCTTT. The rearrangement uses TRBV2 and TRBJ1-1, with 7 bases fitting TRBD1. Germline V gene lookup returns CDR1 SNHLY and CDR2 FYNNEI. Trimming took 5 bases from V and 4 from J; bases not matched to a gene: 10. There are 15 residues in the CDR3.